The 23 T cell receptor beta chains below come from one sample, sequenced in a study of T cell responses to AZD1222 COVID-19 vaccine. Sequencing was performed with immunoSEQ multiplex PCR; in TCRdb, only in-frame clones are kept and a portion is missing. The data hold under 95,000 clones, with around nine tenths observed a single time. The sequences come from peripheral blood, collected on day 0 of AZD1222 vaccination. These receptor sequences come from an adult in good health.

The chain's CDR3 is CASSLAWGDSYNSPLHF. CDR3 in DNA: TGTGCCAGCAGCTTAGCATGGGGGGACTCCTATAATTCACCCCTCCACTTT. The V call is TRBV7-8, the J call TRBJ1-6; maybe TRBD1 (5 bases). V lost 0 bases to trimming and J lost 0 bases, with 9 bases between them. The germline V gene has CDR1 SGHVS and CDR2 FQNEAQ. The CDR3 covers 17 residues.

This chain links TRBV6-5 with TRBJ1-1; TRBD1 is a possible D gene (5 bases). Germline V gene data show CDR1 as MNHEY and CDR2 as SVGAGI. V was trimmed by 7 bases and J by 0 bases, leaving 12 bases between them. The CDR3 consists of 14 residues. DNA of the CDR3: TGTGCCAGCACCACAGGTTCGGTGAACACTGAAGCTTTCTTT. As protein: CASTTGSVNTEAFF.

The V and J genes are TRBV19 and TRBJ1-4, with 8 positions matching TRBD1. This CDR3 spans 15 amino acids. CDR1 and CDR2 (germline): LNHDA, SQIVND (reference sequence). After removal of 2 bases from V and 7 bases from J, the junction contained 6 bases not matched to a gene. In DNA form, the CDR3 reads TGTGCCAGTAGTATATCTGGACAGGGATCTGAAAAACTGTTTTTT. Encoded protein: CASSISGQGSEKLFF.

The chain combines TRBV2 with TRBJ1-5; the D is unclear. The CDR3 sequence is 13 residues long. Per germline, CDR1 SNHLY and CDR2 FYNNEI. V was shortened by 1 base and J by 6 bases, with 7 bases between the two germline ends. CDR3 amino acids: CASSEEGSQPQHF. In DNA form, the CDR3 reads TGTGCCAGCAGTGAAGAGGGTAGTCAGCCCCAGCATTTT.

V gene TRBV30 combines with J gene TRBJ2-2; D could derive from TRBD1 or TRBD2 (5 bases each). CDR1 and CDR2 (germline): GTSNPN, SVGIG (reference sequence). Trimming shortened V by 3 bases and J by 2 bases, and 22 bases separated the two germline ends. CDR3 length: 18 residues. As DNA, the CDR3 is TGTGCCTGGAGGCCGCAACCATGGGACCAGGGTAACACCGGGGAGCTGTTTTTT. This gives the protein CAWRPQPWDQGNTGELFF.

This sequence joins TRBV10-2 and TRBJ1-5, with D uncertain. The V gene lost 7 bases and the J gene lost 3 bases, with 10 bases spanning the gap. The CDR3 extends over 13 amino acids. The germline V gene has CDR1 WSHSY and CDR2 SAAADI. The CDR3 reads CASTANYNQPQHF. The CDR3 bases are TGCGCCAGCACCGCAAACTACAATCAGCCCCAGCATTTT.

A single count supports this clone. The chain uses TRBV6-5 and TRBJ2-7, with a possible D match to TRBD2 (6 bases). The V and J ends lost 11 bases and 1 base respectively, with 12 bases between them. Per the germline V gene, CDR1 is MNHEY and CDR2 is SVGAGI. The CDR3 length is 12 residues. As DNA, the CDR3 is TGTGCCGGAGGGGAGTTTTCCTACGAGCAGTACTTC. The encoded protein is CAGGEFSYEQYF.

The gene calls are TRBV6-4 and TRBJ2-3, with D tentatively TRBD2 (5 bases). CDR3 size: 15 residues. Germline assignment: CDR1 MRHNA and CDR2 SNTAGT. Between the trimmed V and J ends, which lost 4 bases and 4 bases, there was a span of 15 bases. CDR3 in DNA: TGTGCCAGCAGTGCAGGAACTAGGGCCGCAGATACGCAGTATTTT. It codes for CASSAGTRAADTQYF.

The chain recombines TRBV3-1 (or the pseudogene TRBV3-2) with TRBJ1-3; no clear D gene. The CDR3 loop spans 15 amino acids. CDR1 and CDR2 from the germline V gene are LGHDT and YNNKEL (reference sequence). V lost 4 bases and J lost 3, with 13 bases in between. In nucleotides, the CDR3 is TGTGCCAGCAGCCCCCGAATGCCGGATGGAAACACCATATATTTT. Amino acids: CASSPRMPDGNTIYF.

This clone has a single count. J is TRBJ1-6 and V is TRBV4-2; possible D gene TRBD1, 6 bases. V dropped 0 bases and J dropped 5 bases, with 11 bases sitting between them. CDR3 size: 16 residues. Looked up from germline, CDR1 is LGHNA and CDR2 is YNFKEQ. CDR3 amino acids: CASSQEPGADNSPLHF. In DNA form, the CDR3 reads TGTGCCAGCAGCCAAGAGCCGGGGGCGGATAATTCACCCCTCCACTTT.

The CDR3, as DNA: TGCGCCAGCAGCTGGCGACTGGACGGGGAGCTGTTTTTT. Encoded protein: CASSWRLDGELFF. The chain links TRBV5-1 to TRBJ2-2; D is ambiguous. Germline CDR1 is SGHRS and CDR2 is YFSETQ. Trimming removed 3 bases at V and 7 bases at J, with 10 bases between. The CDR3 sequence is 13 residues long.

The chain recombines TRBV6-5 with TRBJ1-5; weak D call: TRBD1 (5 bases). The V end was cut by 7 bases, the J end by 5 bases, with 15 bases between. The CDR3 extends over 14 amino acids. Looked up from germline, CDR1 is MNHEY and CDR2 is SVGAGI. CDR3 in DNA: TGTGCCAGCATCCTCGGACACGGTTATCAGCCCCAGCATTTT. Translation: CASILGHGYQPQHF.

This rearrangement joins TRBV6-4 to TRBJ2-1; 14 bases are shared with TRBD2. Unmatched junction bases numbered 7, after V lost 3 bases and J lost 9 bases. Germline V gives CDR1 MRHNA, CDR2 SNTAGT. The CDR3 spans 16 residues. CDR3 in amino acids: CASSESGTSGSGEQFF. The CDR3 DNA reads TGTGCCAGCAGTGAATCCGGGACTAGCGGGAGTGGTGAGCAGTTCTTC.

This chain joins TRBV5-4 and TRBJ1-5; no reliable D call. Germline V gene lookup returns CDR1 SGHNT and CDR2 YYREEE (reference sequence). The CDR3 is 8 residues long. CDR3 protein: CPHQPQHF. The CDR3 DNA reads as TGTCCTCATCAGCCCCAGCATTTT.

CDR3 DNA sequence: TGTGCCAGCAGTCGAAGCGGGACTAGCGGGCTTACAGATACGCAGTATTTT. Protein sequence: CASSRSGTSGLTDTQYF. The J gene is TRBJ2-3, the V gene TRBV4-2; 12 bases match TRBD2. The germline V gene has CDR1 LGHNA and CDR2 YNFKEQ. There are 17 residues in the CDR3. V shed 6 bases, J shed 3 bases, and the junction held 10 bases outside the gene matches.

This chain uses TRBV6-5 with TRBJ1-3; the match to TRBD1 covers 7 bases. The V and J ends lost 5 bases and 4 bases, in that order; junction bases with no gene match: 5. This CDR3 has 14 residues. CDR1 and CDR2 (germline): MNHEY, SVGAGI. This chain's CDR3 is CASSRYRGGNTIYF. The CDR3 DNA follows: TGTGCCAGCAGTAGATACAGGGGAGGAAACACCATATATTTT.

This clone was seen only once. The chain recombines TRBV13 with TRBJ2-7; D may be TRBD2 (5 bases). Trimming stripped 0 bases from V and 9 bases from J, with 9 bases between. The germline gives CDR1 PRHDT, CDR2 FYEKMQ (reference sequence). The CDR3 runs to 12 residues. The CDR3 DNA reads TGTGCCAGCAGCTTAGGCCCAGGAGGGCAGTACTTC. Encoded protein: CASSLGPGGQYF.

J is TRBJ1-4 and V is TRBV25-1; D is unresolved. The CDR3 runs 12 residues. V dropped 4 bases and J dropped 7 bases, with 7 bases sitting between them. CDR1 and CDR2 (germline): MGHDK, SYGVNS. CDR3 residues: CASSGSIEKLFF. In DNA form, the CDR3 reads TGTGCCAGCAGTGGATCTATTGAAAAACTGTTTTTT.

V and J are TRBV6-5 and TRBJ2-6, with D possibly TRBD2 on 6 matching bases. Germline V CDR1 and CDR2: MNHEY, SVGAGI. Between the trimmed V and J ends, which lost 6 bases and 0 bases, there was a span of 9 bases. The CDR3 spans 15 residues. In nucleotides, the CDR3 is TGTGCCAGCAGGGGCGGGAACTCTGGGGCCAACGTCCTGACTTTC. As protein: CASRGGNSGANVLTF.

Only one count was recorded for this clone. The rearrangement joins TRBV10-2 to TRBJ2-7; D is unresolved. CDR3 length: 15 residues. Germline V gives CDR1 WSHSY, CDR2 SAAADI. Trimming removed 8 bases at V and 1 base at J, with 18 bases between. The CDR3 DNA is TGCGCCAGCCGGGTCTCAGAGGATCCTTCCTACGAGCAGTACTTC. Its protein product is CASRVSEDPSYEQYF.

The chain employs TRBV2 and TRBJ2-7; D unresolved. V was pared by 1 base and J by 4 bases, with 11 bases between. The germline CDR1 and CDR2 sequences are SNHLY and FYNNEI. The CDR3 extends over 14 amino acids. CDR3 DNA sequence: TGTGCCAGCAGTGAAGGACTGTTTGCGTACGAGCAGTACTTC. This sequence encodes CASSEGLFAYEQYF.

The V call is TRBV5-1, the J call TRBJ2-1; D is uncertain. V was clipped by 1 base and J by 5 bases, with 19 bases between them. Germline-derived CDR1 and CDR2 are SGHRS and YFSETQ. The CDR3 covers 17 residues. The CDR3 protein is CASSLLFQRGLDNEQFF. Written as DNA, the CDR3 is TGCGCCAGCAGCTTGCTTTTCCAGCGAGGTTTAGACAATGAGCAGTTCTTC.

The chain joins TRBV5-1 to TRBJ2-3; D is ambiguous. The germline V and J ends were trimmed by 0 bases and 6 bases, with 11 bases remaining between them. CDR1 and CDR2 (germline): SGHRS, YFSETQ. There are 14 residues in the CDR3. The CDR3 nucleotides are TGCGCCAGCAGCTTGGCAGTTCTGGGCGATACGCAGTATTTT. This codes for CASSLAVLGDTQYF.